The 20 T cell receptor beta chains listed next were all sequenced from one sample in a study of CD8+CD57+ T cells in acquired aplastic anemia (dated by TCRdb to the late 2010s). These reads were obtained on an Illumina HiSeq 2000. TCR beta VDJ combination and CDR3 sequence profiling used genomic DNA as the template. Through fastp at Q25 and MiXCR, TCRdb rebuilt clones from the public reads, retaining in-frame beta chains. One record per CDR3 amino acid sequence lists the most common genes and DNA. For this sample the table gives about 180,000 distinct CDR3 sequences, of which just over 45% were detected only once. Roughly 3% of the sample goes to the ten largest clones. Sequences were obtained from sorted CD4+, CD8+, or CD8+CD57+ T cells (not recorded which) from PBMCs. The receptors derive from a human donor in good health.

At least ten counts were recorded for this clonotype. The gene calls are TRBV10-3 and TRBJ2-3; no clear D. The CDR3 contains 13 residues. CDR1 is ENHRY and CDR2 is SYGVKD in the germline V gene. V lost 2 bases and J 1 base, leaving 4 bases between the germline ends. CDR3 amino acids: CAISELGTDTQYF. CDR3 DNA sequence: TGTGCCATCAGTGAGCTGGGCACAGATACGCAGTATTTT.

As regards this clonotype: A read error may explain this, as a much larger clone is one base away. This chain links TRBV5-5 with TRBJ2-5, with no clear D. The germline V gene has CDR1 SGHKS and CDR2 YYEKEE (reference sequence). The CDR3 spans 15 residues. The CDR3 here is CASSLASRIQEAQYF. CDR3 nucleotides: TGTGCCAGCAGCTTGGCCTCGAGGATCCAAGAGGCCCAGTACTTC.

This clonotype was seen a single time. The chain couples TRBV7-9 to TRBJ2-5; TRBD2 agrees at 11 bases. Germline V CDR1 and CDR2: SEHNR, FQNEAQ (reference sequence). The length of the CDR3 is 13 residues. V was clipped by 5 bases and J by 7 bases; unmatched bases: 3. This chain's CDR3 is CASSATSGATQYF. CDR3 nucleotides: TGTGCCAGCAGCGCGACTAGCGGGGCGACCCAGTACTTC.

Many counts were recorded for this clonotype. The chain carries TRBV5-6 and TRBJ2-6, with a tentative D call TRBD1 (5 bases). This CDR3 comprises 16 residues. Trimming pared 4 bases from V and 0 bases from J, leaving 11 bases between. CDR1 and CDR2 from the germline V gene are SGHDT and YYEEEE. In DNA, the CDR3 is TGTGCCAGCAGCGGTTGGACACCCTCTGGGGCCAACGTCCTGACTTTC. This translates into CASSGWTPSGANVLTF.

The chain joins TRBV2 to TRBJ2-7; maybe TRBD2 (5 bases). The CDR3 extends over 13 amino acids. The V gene's germline CDR1 is SNHLY and CDR2 FYNNEI. Trimming cost V 8 bases and J 3 bases, with 14 bases left between them. The CDR3 DNA reads as TGTGCCAGCGCTGCCGACGGACTCTACGAGCAGTACTTC. This codes for CASAADGLYEQYF. The full variable domain, in which reference TRBV2 and TRBJ2-7 provide the parts outside the CDR3, is EPEVTQTPSHQVTQMGQEVILRCVPISNHLYFYWYRQILGQKVEFLVSFYNNEISEKSEIFDDQFSVERPDGSNFTLKIRSTKLEDSAMYFCASAADGLYEQYFGPGTRLTVT.

V usage is TRBV6-4 and J usage is TRBJ1-4; D might be TRBD1 (5 bases). The ends were cut back, 5 bases at V and 7 bases at J, with 14 bases in the middle. CDR1 and CDR2 from the germline V gene are MRHNA and SNTAGT. The CDR3 runs 14 residues. The CDR3, as DNA: TGTGCCAGCAGTTACGGGAGGGGTGGTGAAAAACTGTTTTTT. Amino acids: CASSYGRGGEKLFF.

This rearrangement joins TRBV15 to TRBJ2-7; D gene unclear. The CDR3 spans 12 residues. Germline loops: CDR1 LNHNV, CDR2 YYDKDF (reference sequence). The V end lost 1 base, the J end lost 7 bases, and 8 bases lay between the germline ends. The CDR3 reads CATSRAGREQYF. In nucleotides, the CDR3 is TGTGCCACCAGCAGAGCAGGAAGAGAGCAGTACTTC.

The rearrangement uses TRBV15 and TRBJ2-7; TRBD1 is a possible D gene (5 bases). Germline V lookup: CDR1 LNHNV, CDR2 YYDKDF (reference sequence). The CDR3 has 14 residues. V was trimmed by 1 base and J by 2 bases, leaving 9 bases between them. The CDR3 loop reads CATSRGQNAYEQYF. CDR3 nucleotides: TGTGCCACCAGCAGAGGACAGAATGCCTACGAGCAGTACTTC. Variable domain in full (rest from reference TRBV15 and TRBJ2-7): DAMVIQNPRYQVTQFGKPVTLSCSQTLNHNVMYWYQQKSSQAPKLLFHYYDKDFNNEADTPDNFQSRRPNTSFCFLDIRSPGLGDTAMYLCATSRGQNAYEQYFGPGTRLTVT.

This sequence joins TRBV11-1 and TRBJ1-6; 7 bases align to TRBD1. Germline trimming cut 3 bases from V and 8 bases from J; bases unmatched to any gene: 10. CDR1 is SGHAT and CDR2 is FQDESV in the germline V gene (reference sequence). The CDR3 covers 16 residues. The DNA of the CDR3 is TGTGCCAGCAGCTTGACCCAGACAGGGTTGGATTCACCCCTCCACTTT. Amino acids: CASSLTQTGLDSPLHF.

In this sample, this clonotype turned up a few times. The chain combines TRBV29-1 with TRBJ2-1; the D is unclear. The CDR3 has 17 residues. Germline V gene sequence: CDR1 SQVTM, CDR2 ANQGSEA. V was trimmed by 5 bases and J by 2 bases, leaving 22 bases between them. The CDR3 DNA sequence: TGCAGCGTTCTGGCTAAAGACGGTCTTCTTACCTACAATGAGCAGTTCTTC. Amino acids: CSVLAKDGLLTYNEQFF.

The genes are TRBV7-3 and TRBJ1-4; D might be TRBD1 (5 bases). Germline V gene sequence: CDR1 SGHTA, CDR2 FQGTGA. Trimming pared 7 bases from V and 3 bases from J, leaving 15 bases between. The CDR3 contains 15 residues. CDR3 sequence reads: CASTDRGLANEKLFF. CDR3 DNA: TGTGCCAGCACCGATAGGGGTTTGGCTAATGAAAAACTGTTTTTT. Full variable domain (outside the CDR3, taken from reference TRBV7-3 and TRBJ1-4): GAGVSQTPSNKVTEKGKYVELRCDPISGHTALYWYRQSLGQGPEFLIYFQGTGAADDSGLPNDRFFAVRPEGSVSTLKIQRTERGDSAVYLCASTDRGLANEKLFFGSGTQLSVL.

This clonotype was counted ten times or more. The chain is built from TRBV4-3 and TRBJ2-7; either TRBD1 or TRBD2 may fit D (6 bases each). This CDR3 has 15 amino acids. Germline V gives CDR1 LGHNA, CDR2 YSLEER. Between the trimmed V and J ends, which lost 4 bases and 3 bases, there was a span of 16 bases. The CDR3 is CASSPGSGGGYEQYF. CDR3 nucleotides: TGCGCCAGCAGCCCCGGATCCGGGGGCGGCTACGAGCAGTACTTC.

This clonotype was seen many times. CDR3 sequence: CASSYQGVGETQYF. For the CDR3, the DNA is TGTGCCAGCAGCTACCAGGGGGTGGGAGAGACCCAGTACTTC. The V call is TRBV7-9, the J call TRBJ2-5; TRBD1 aligns across 7 bases. This CDR3 is 14 amino acids long. The V gene end was trimmed by 4 bases and the J gene end by 4 bases; junction bases not matched to a gene: 6. CDR1 is SEHNR and CDR2 is FQNEAQ in the germline V gene (reference sequence).

This clonotype was observed a few times. The chain is built from TRBV27 and TRBJ2-7; D gene unclear. The germline V gene has CDR1 MNHEY and CDR2 SMNVEV (reference sequence). The CDR3 is 16 residues long. V lost 2 bases, J lost 4 bases, and 18 bases lay in between. Here the CDR3 DNA reads TGTGCCAGCAGTTTACGTTACCCGGGCCAGAAATACGAGCAGTACTTC. It specifies CASSLRYPGQKYEQYF.

This clonotype was counted many times. The chain links TRBV11-3 to TRBJ1-6; D uncertain. With 5 bases removed from V and 10 bases from J, the gap between germline ends came to 12 bases. The CDR3 has 13 residues. Germline assignment: CDR1 SGHNT and CDR2 YENEEA. CDR3 loop: CASSRRATSPLHF. In DNA form, the CDR3 reads TGTGCCAGCAGCAGAAGGGCTACCTCACCCCTCCACTTT.

The chain carries TRBV24-1 and TRBJ2-2; D gene ambiguous. The CDR3 covers 14 residues. In germline, CDR1 is KGHDR, CDR2 SFDVKD. V lost 2 bases and J lost 6, with 9 bases in between. CDR3 amino acids: CATSDWASPGELFF. The CDR3 DNA reads as TGTGCCACCAGTGATTGGGCTAGTCCCGGGGAGCTGTTTTTT.

This chain's CDR3 is CASSQTRALTADNEQFF. The DNA for the CDR3 is TGTGCCAGCAGCCAAACTCGAGCACTAACGGCAGACAATGAGCAGTTCTTC. The chain employs TRBV4-2 and TRBJ2-1; D gene uncertain. CDR3 length: 17 residues. CDR1 and CDR2 (germline): LGHNA, YNFKEQ. V was clipped by 2 bases and J by 5 bases, with 19 bases between them.

This rearrangement joins TRBV2 to TRBJ1-6, with D perhaps TRBD1 (5 bases). CDR1 SNHLY and CDR2 FYNNEI come from the germline V gene. Trimming shortened V by 6 bases and J by 0 bases, and 9 bases separated the two germline ends. CDR3 length equals 15 residues. The CDR3 loop is CASSLTDSYNSPLHF. The CDR3 DNA is TGTGCCAGCAGCCTGACAGACTCCTATAATTCACCCCTCCACTTT. The whole variable domain, filled in from reference TRBV2 and TRBJ1-6, reads EPEVTQTPSHQVTQMGQEVILRCVPISNHLYFYWYRQILGQKVEFLVSFYNNEISEKSEIFDDQFSVERPDGSNFTLKIRSTKLEDSAMYFCASSLTDSYNSPLHFGNGTRLTVT.

As regards this clonotype: Given the absence of the conserved phenylalanine or tryptophan at the CDR3 end, a read error is likely. It is unclear where the CDR3 begins or ends on the DNA, so no DNA is shown, and the CDR3 is as TCRdb lists it. The J gene is TRBJ2-1, the V gene TRBV7-9; the table's D call, TRBD1, has no DNA check behind it. Germline CDR1 and CDR2: SEHNR and FQNEAQ (reference sequence). The CDR3 sequence runs 8 residues, both termini included. The CDR3 protein is CASSPSGH.

The genes are TRBV10-3 and TRBJ1-2; D remains unclear. Germline values: CDR1 ENHRY, CDR2 SYGVKD. V was clipped by 4 bases and J by 0 bases, with 9 bases between them. This CDR3 spans 14 amino acids. CDR3: CAISGTVANYGYTF. CDR3 in DNA: TGTGCCATCAGTGGTACGGTAGCTAACTATGGCTACACCTTC.